The 22 T cell receptor beta chains below come from one sample, sequenced in a study of response to subunit inactivated influenza vaccine. TCRdb fed the RT-PCR reads into MiXCR, producing one record per CDR3 protein. This repertoire shows more than 450,000 distinct CDR3 sequences, less than 8% found once; its top ten account for 10% to 15%. Source: PBMCs from blood, taken around 25 months after vaccination. The receptors derive from a man aged 45 to 70 who received an inactivated influenza vaccine.

Many counts were recorded for this clonotype. The chain links TRBV12-3 or TRBV12-4 to TRBJ2-3; 8 bases match TRBD2. The V segment lost 3 bases and the J segment 5 bases; nucleotides outside the gene matches: 7. The CDR3 consists of 15 residues. CDR3 DNA: TGTGCCAGCAGTTTCTCCCCCGGGGGGGTAGATACGCAGTATTTT. Amino acids: CASSFSPGGVDTQYF.

A few counts support this clonotype. The J gene is TRBJ2-5, the V gene TRBV29-1; 9 bases fit TRBD2. The CDR3 runs to 15 residues. From germline, CDR1 is SQVTM and CDR2 ANQGSEA. The J segment lost 4 bases and the V segment lost 1 base, leaving 7 bases of the junction unmatched. In nucleotides, the CDR3 is TGCAGCGTTGAAGGGGTAGCGGGAGAAGGAGAGACCCAGTACTTC. This encodes CSVEGVAGEGETQYF.

This clonotype came up a few times. This chain links TRBV18 with TRBJ1-2, with D perhaps matching TRBD1 (5 bases). Deletions cut 4 bases from V and 7 bases from J, with 19 bases between. The CDR3 has 15 amino acids. Germline V lookup: CDR1 KGHSH, CDR2 LQKENI. Here the CDR3 reads CASSRVGTEGGGYTF. The CDR3 bases are TGTGCCAGCTCACGCGTCGGGACCGAGGGCGGTGGCTACACCTTC. The full variable domain, rest sourced from reference TRBV18 and TRBJ1-2, is NAGVMQNPRHLVRRRGQEARLRCSPMKGHSHVYWYRQLPEEGLKFMVYLQKENIIDESGMPKERFSAEFPKEGPSILRIQQVVRGDSAAYFCASSRVGTEGGGYTFGSGTRLTVV.

The chain has TRBV4-1 and TRBJ2-7; possibly TRBD1 for D (6 bases). The CDR3 has 14 amino acids. Germline CDR1 reads MGHRA; CDR2 reads YSYEKL. V shed 1 base and J shed 2 bases, with 9 bases lying between them. The CDR3 reads CASSQGAGAYEQYF. CDR3 in DNA: TGCGCCAGCAGCCAAGGGGCAGGGGCCTACGAGCAGTACTTC.

This clonotype has more than one count but fewer than ten. The chain couples TRBV20-1 to TRBJ2-2; 9 bases fit TRBD2. This CDR3 spans 14 amino acids. Germline trimming cut 0 bases from V and 7 bases from J; bases unmatched to any gene: 3. Germline loops: CDR1 DFQATT, CDR2 SNEGSKA (reference sequence). CDR3 bases: TGCAGTGCTAGAGAAGGACTAGCGTACGGGGAGCTGTTTTTT. It is translated as CSAREGLAYGELFF.

The table lists this clonotype with many counts. The chain combines TRBV6-4 with TRBJ1-5, with D possibly matching TRBD1 (5 bases). CDR3 length: 18 residues. Germline V CDR1 and CDR2: MRHNA, SNTAGT. V was clipped by 4 bases and J by 2 bases, with 21 bases between them. This CDR3 reads CASSGGMRGSLGNQPQHF. CDR3 nucleotide sequence: TGTGCCAGCAGTGGGGGGATGAGGGGCTCGCTCGGCAATCAGCCCCAGCATTTT.

This clonotype has a handful of counts. This chain uses TRBV3-1 with TRBJ1-1; TRBD1 is a possible D gene (5 bases). The CDR3 totals 19 residues. The V gene's germline CDR1 is LGHDT and CDR2 YNNKEL (reference sequence). Trimming removed 2 bases at V and 0 bases at J, with 22 bases between. The CDR3 sequence is CASSQPLQGLFELNTEAFF. CDR3 in DNA: TGTGCCAGCAGCCAACCCCTCCAGGGACTATTCGAACTGAACACTGAAGCTTTCTTT. Looking up the rest from reference TRBV3-1 and TRBJ1-1 gives the full variable domain: DTAVSQTPKYLVTQMGNDKSIKCEQNLGHDTMYWYKQDSKKFLKIMFSYNNKELIINETVPNRFSPKSPDKAHLNLHINSLELGDSAVYFCASSQPLQGLFELNTEAFFGQGTRLTVV.

The sample holds many counts of this clonotype. The chain has TRBV6-6 and TRBJ2-1; D possibly corresponds to TRBD2 (5 bases). Trimming stripped 7 bases from V and 12 bases from J, with 10 bases between. Looked up from germline, CDR1 is MNHNY and CDR2 is SVGAGI (reference sequence). This CDR3 is 10 amino acids long. The CDR3 protein is CASTGEGQFF. CDR3 nucleotides: TGTGCCAGCACGGGCGAGGGGCAGTTCTTC.

The sample holds many counts of this clonotype. The chain links TRBV29-1 to TRBJ2-7; maybe TRBD2 (5 bases). V gave up 7 bases and J gave up 6 bases, with 19 bases separating them. The CDR3 length is 13 residues. Germline V gene data show CDR1 as SQVTM and CDR2 as ANQGSEA. The CDR3 coding sequence is TGCAGCGCAACGACGTCTAAGGACTTCGAGCAGTACTTC. Protein sequence: CSATTSKDFEQYF.

This clonotype came up many times. The chain recombines TRBV3-1 with TRBJ2-2; 7 nucleotides match TRBD2. The CDR3 length is 16 residues. J lost 4 bases, V lost 8 bases, and 13 bases had no gene match. Germline-derived CDR1 and CDR2 are LGHDT and YNNKEL (reference sequence). This CDR3 is CASRGGSVSGTGELFF. CDR3 nucleotide sequence: TGTGCCAGCCGTGGCGGGAGCGTTTCAGGCACCGGGGAGCTGTTTTTT.

This chain's CDR3 is CASSASGGRGTDTQYF. The CDR3 nucleotides are TGTGCCAGCAGCGCCTCCGGGGGGCGGGGGACAGATACGCAGTATTTT. V is TRBV4-2 and J is TRBJ2-3, with D possibly TRBD2 on 7 matching bases. The CDR3 runs to 16 residues. Trimming pared 5 bases from V and 3 bases from J, leaving 18 bases between. The germline V gene encodes CDR1 LGHNA and CDR2 YNFKEQ.

The chain couples TRBV5-4 to TRBJ2-1, with TRBD2 identical over 15 bases. The junction had 4 bases not matched to a gene; V was cut back by 0 bases and J by 15 bases. The CDR3 loop spans 14 amino acids. Germline V gene sequence: CDR1 SGHNT, CDR2 YYREEE (reference sequence). The CDR3, as DNA: TGTGCCAGCAGCTTGGGGACTAGCGGGAGGGTTGCGTTCTTC. Amino acid sequence: CASSLGTSGRVAFF.

The V call is TRBV25-1, the J call TRBJ2-1; 13 bases are shared with TRBD2. In germline, CDR1 is MGHDK, CDR2 SYGVNS. J was trimmed by 7 bases and V by 8 bases; bases with no gene match: 5. The CDR3 extends over 14 amino acids. The CDR3 DNA follows: TGTGCCAGCCAACTAGCGGGGGGGCAAAATGAGCAGTTCTTC. This gives the protein CASQLAGGQNEQFF. Complete variable domain (other parts from reference TRBV25-1 and TRBJ2-1): EADIYQTPRYLVIGTGKKITLECSQTMGHDKMYWYQQDPGMELHLIHYSYGVNSTEKGDLSSESTVSRIRTEHFPLTLESARPSHTSQYLCASQLAGGQNEQFFGPGTRLTVL.

The CDR3: CASSSEGFGAAEQYF. CDR3 sequence (DNA): TGTGCCAGCAGCTCCGAGGGTTTCGGGGCAGCCGAGCAGTACTTC. V and J are TRBV11-2 and TRBJ2-7, with D tentatively TRBD1 or TRBD2 (5 bases each). The V gene's germline CDR1 is SGHAT and CDR2 FQNNGV. The CDR3 has 15 amino acids. Trimming shortened V by 4 bases and J by 6 bases, and 19 bases separated the two germline ends.

This clonotype came up many times. The rearrangement uses TRBV9 and TRBJ2-2, with D unresolved. The V end was cut by 4 bases, the J end by 1 base, with 14 bases between. Germline loops: CDR1 SGDLS, CDR2 YYNGEE. This CDR3 has 16 amino acids. Written as DNA, the CDR3 is TGTGCCAGCAGCCCTAGACCCACGGTGAACACCGGGGAGCTGTTTTTT. Protein: CASSPRPTVNTGELFF.

The chain couples TRBV12-3 or TRBV12-4 to TRBJ2-1; D not resolved. This CDR3 spans 12 amino acids. V shed 2 bases and J shed 13 bases, with 12 bases lying between them. CDR3 region: CASSLIGQSQFF. CDR3 in DNA: TGTGCCAGCAGTTTAATAGGCCAGTCCCAGTTCTTC.

This clonotype was counted ten times or more. The chain recombines TRBV6-5 with TRBJ2-7; TRBD2 might be the D (6 bases). The CDR3 covers 11 residues. Trimming cost V 8 bases and J 2 bases, with 7 bases left between them. CDR1 is MNHEY, CDR2 SVGAGI, per germline. CDR3 loop: CASGTPYEQYF. The CDR3 nucleotides are TGTGCCAGCGGGACTCCCTACGAGCAGTACTTC.

The chain links TRBV29-1 to TRBJ1-2, with TRBD1 matching 7 bases. The germline V gene has CDR1 SQVTM and CDR2 ANQGSEA. This CDR3 spans 15 amino acids. J was trimmed by 3 bases and V by 6 bases; bases with no gene match: 13. The CDR3 loop reads CSVGTEFAKDYGYTF. The CDR3 DNA follows: TGCAGCGTCGGGACAGAGTTTGCGAAGGACTATGGCTACACCTTC. Filled out from reference TRBV29-1 and TRBJ1-2, the complete variable domain reads SAVISQKPSRDICQRGTSLTIQCQVDSQVTMMFWYRQQPGQSLTLIATANQGSEATYESGFVIDKFPISRPNLTFSTLTVSNMSPEDSSIYLCSVGTEFAKDYGYTFGSGTRLTVV.

The CDR3 spells CASSLLIRDRSYEQYF. For the CDR3, the DNA is TGTGCCAGCAGTCTACTAATTCGGGACAGGTCCTACGAGCAGTACTTC. The chain joins TRBV12-3 or TRBV12-4 to TRBJ2-7; 8 bases line up with TRBD1. There are 16 residues in the CDR3. Unmatched junction bases numbered 10, after V lost 5 bases and J lost 1 base.

The chain combines TRBV11-2 with TRBJ2-2; 8 bases map to TRBD2. CDR3 size: 17 residues. From germline, CDR1 is SGHAT and CDR2 FQNNGV. V lost 1 base and J lost 5; bases outside the gene matches: 9. The CDR3 here is CASSLVPGGPGTGELFF. The CDR3 nucleotides read TGTGCCAGCAGCTTAGTACCGGGAGGGCCAGGGACCGGGGAGCTGTTTTTT.

The chain employs TRBV7-8 and TRBJ2-3, with a tentative D call TRBD2 (5 bases). The CDR3 runs 15 residues. The V gene's germline CDR1 is SGHVS and CDR2 FQNEAQ. V lost 5 bases and J lost 0, with 12 bases in between. The CDR3 nucleotides read TGTGCCAGCAGCCCCAGGTGGACTAGCACAGATACGCAGTATTTT. This codes for CASSPRWTSTDTQYF.

This CDR3 is CASSVGPGTEAFF. For the CDR3, the DNA is TGTGCCAGCAGCGTAGGGCCCGGGACTGAAGCTTTCTTT. The V gene is TRBV9, the J gene TRBJ1-1; the D is unclear. This CDR3 has 13 residues. CDR1 SGDLS and CDR2 YYNGEE come from the germline V gene. Trimming took 0 bases from V and 5 from J, leaving 8 bases between them.